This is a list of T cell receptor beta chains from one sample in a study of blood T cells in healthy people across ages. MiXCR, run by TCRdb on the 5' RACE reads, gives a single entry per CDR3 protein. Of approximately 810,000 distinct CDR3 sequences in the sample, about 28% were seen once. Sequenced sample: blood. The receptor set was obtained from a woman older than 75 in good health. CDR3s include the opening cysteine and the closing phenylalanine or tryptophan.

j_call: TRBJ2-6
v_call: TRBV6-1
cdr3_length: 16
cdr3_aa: CASSQADLPGANVLTF

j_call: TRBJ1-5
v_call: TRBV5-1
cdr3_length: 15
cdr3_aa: CASSQRTGPNQPLHF

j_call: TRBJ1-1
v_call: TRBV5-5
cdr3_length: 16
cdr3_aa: CASSLVSDRVNTEAFF

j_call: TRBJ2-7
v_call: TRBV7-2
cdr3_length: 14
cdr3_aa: CATSAGGSSYEQYF

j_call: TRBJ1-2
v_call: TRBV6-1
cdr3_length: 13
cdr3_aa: CASSPTRGGGYTF

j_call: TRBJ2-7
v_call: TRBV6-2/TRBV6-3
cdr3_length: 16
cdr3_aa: CASSYAAGTDLYEQYF

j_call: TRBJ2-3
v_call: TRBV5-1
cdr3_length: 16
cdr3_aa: CASSRVGAWSTDTQYF

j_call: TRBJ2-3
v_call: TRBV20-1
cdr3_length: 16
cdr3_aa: CSASPMGGGWRDTQYF

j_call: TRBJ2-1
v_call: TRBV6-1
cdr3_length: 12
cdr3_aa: CASSSTGGEQFF

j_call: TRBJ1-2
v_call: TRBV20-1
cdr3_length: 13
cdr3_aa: CSAARGGSQGYTF

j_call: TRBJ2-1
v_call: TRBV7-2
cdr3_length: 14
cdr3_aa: CASSFGGAYNEQFF

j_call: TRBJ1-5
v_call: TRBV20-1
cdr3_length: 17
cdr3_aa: CSARPSGTGGYNQPQHF

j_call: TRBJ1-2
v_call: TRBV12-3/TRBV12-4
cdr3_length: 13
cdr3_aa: CASSPDRLYDYTF

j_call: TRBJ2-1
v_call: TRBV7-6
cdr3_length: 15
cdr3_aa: CASSPPLSGLVRQFF

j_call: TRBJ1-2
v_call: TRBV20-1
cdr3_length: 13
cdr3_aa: CSAGESANYGYTF

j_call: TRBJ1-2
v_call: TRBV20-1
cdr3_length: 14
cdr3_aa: CSARPGTSNYDYTF

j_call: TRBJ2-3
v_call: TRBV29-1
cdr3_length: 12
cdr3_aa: CSVTGQTGTQYF

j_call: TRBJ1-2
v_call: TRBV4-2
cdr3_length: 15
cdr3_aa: CASSQDANEHYGYTF

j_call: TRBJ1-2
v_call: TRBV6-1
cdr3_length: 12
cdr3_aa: CASSPSRHGYTF

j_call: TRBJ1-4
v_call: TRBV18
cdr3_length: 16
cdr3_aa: CASSPLRDRSNEKLFF

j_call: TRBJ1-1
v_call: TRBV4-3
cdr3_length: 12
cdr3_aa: CASSRADGEAFF

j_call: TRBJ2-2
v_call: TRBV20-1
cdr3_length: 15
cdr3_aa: CSARSGLTNTGELFF

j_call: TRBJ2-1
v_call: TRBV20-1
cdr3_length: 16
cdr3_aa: CSARTSGGRSYNEQFF

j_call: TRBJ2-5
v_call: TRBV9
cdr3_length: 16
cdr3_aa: CASSKRQGAGQETQYF

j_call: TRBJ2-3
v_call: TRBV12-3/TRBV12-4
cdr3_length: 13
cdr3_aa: CASLEQGRDTRYF

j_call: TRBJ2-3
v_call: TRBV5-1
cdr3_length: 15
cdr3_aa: CASSLAWLAGDTQYF

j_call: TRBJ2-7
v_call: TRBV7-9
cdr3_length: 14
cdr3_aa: CASSPSGSSYEQYF